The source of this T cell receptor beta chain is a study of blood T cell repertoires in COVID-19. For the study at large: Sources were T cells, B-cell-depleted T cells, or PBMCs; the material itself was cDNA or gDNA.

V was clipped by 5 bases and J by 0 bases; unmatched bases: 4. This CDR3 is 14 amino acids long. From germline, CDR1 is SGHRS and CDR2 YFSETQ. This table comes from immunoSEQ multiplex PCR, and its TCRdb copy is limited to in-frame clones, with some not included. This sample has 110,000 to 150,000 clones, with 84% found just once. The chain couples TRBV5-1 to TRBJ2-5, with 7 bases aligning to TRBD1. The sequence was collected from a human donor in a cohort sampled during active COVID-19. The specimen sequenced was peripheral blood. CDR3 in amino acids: CASRTGQNQETQYF. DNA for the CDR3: TGCGCCAGCAGAACGGGACAGAACCAAGAGACCCAGTACTTC.